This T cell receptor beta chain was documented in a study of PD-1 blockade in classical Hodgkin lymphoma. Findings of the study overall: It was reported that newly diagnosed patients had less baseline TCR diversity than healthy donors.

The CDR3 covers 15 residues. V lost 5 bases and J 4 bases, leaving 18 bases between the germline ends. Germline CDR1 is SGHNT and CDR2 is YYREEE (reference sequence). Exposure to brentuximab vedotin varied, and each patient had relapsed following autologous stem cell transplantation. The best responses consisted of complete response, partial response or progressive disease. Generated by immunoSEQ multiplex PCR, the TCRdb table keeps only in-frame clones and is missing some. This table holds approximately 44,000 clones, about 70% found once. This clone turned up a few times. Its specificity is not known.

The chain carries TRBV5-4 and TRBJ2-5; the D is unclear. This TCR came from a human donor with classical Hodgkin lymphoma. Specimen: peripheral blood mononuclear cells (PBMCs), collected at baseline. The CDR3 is CASRPVLGILETQYF. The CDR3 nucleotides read TGTGCCAGCAGACCCGTCCTTGGGATTTTAGAGACCCAGTACTTC.